This TCR beta chain was recorded in a study of spatial heterogeneity in lung cancer. Overall study findings and caveats: Tracking of tumor mutation counts was seen in expanded intratumoral alpha and beta TCR counts.

Documented time point: sample taken at primary tumor resection. Sequencing covered unsorted whole RNA taken from tumor, nontumor lung or frozen PBMC. This clonotype is classed as medium-sized (0.01 to 0.1%). Its antigen remains unknown. TCRdb reprocessed the 5' RACE reads via MiXCR and lists one record per CDR3 protein. The table has about 910 distinct CDR3 sequences, 35% to 40% seen once; the top ten hold roughly 21%. CDR1 and CDR2 (germline): SGHTA, FQGNSA. The V gene lost 5 bases and the J gene lost 6 bases, with 11 bases spanning the gap. There are 13 residues in the CDR3. This TCR was recovered from a female donor with early-stage non-small cell lung cancer. The sample in question was lung tumor tissue, obtained at surgery. The chain combines TRBV7-2 with TRBJ1-5; D unclear. The CDR3 sequence is CASSPDPPQPQHF. The CDR3 nucleotides are TGTGCCAGCAGCCCCGACCCCCCTCAGCCCCAGCATTTT.